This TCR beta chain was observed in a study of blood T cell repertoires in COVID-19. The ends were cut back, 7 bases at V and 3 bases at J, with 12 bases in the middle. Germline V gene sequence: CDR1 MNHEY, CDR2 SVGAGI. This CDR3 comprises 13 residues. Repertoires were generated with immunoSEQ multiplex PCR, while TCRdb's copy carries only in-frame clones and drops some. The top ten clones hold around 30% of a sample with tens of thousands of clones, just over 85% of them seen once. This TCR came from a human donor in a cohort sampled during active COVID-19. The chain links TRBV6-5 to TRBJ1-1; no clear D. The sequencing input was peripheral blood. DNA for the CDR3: TGTGCCAGCAAGAAAAACGGGTACACTGAAGCTTTCTTT. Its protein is CASKKNGYTEAFF.